The present TCR beta chain was sequenced within a study of beta chain features in type 1 diabetes. Whole-study findings and limits: Shortening of TCRB CDR3s, moderate but significant, appeared in all four CD4+ subsets of Type 1 diabetes patients. Type 1 diabetes patients showed fewer insertions and more deletions at VDJ junctions. A greater similarity of naive, central memory and Treg TCRB repertoires was seen among patients than among healthy donors.

Points on this clone: Antigen: not known.

Sequencing targeted expressed TCRB transcripts, as all isolated RNA had been reverse transcribed. Measured with immunoSEQ multiplex PCR; TCRdb has only the in-frame clones, and not every one. The sample includes almost 350,000 clones, over 7% of them seen just once. The germline gives CDR1 MNHEY, CDR2 SMNVEV (reference sequence). V lost 5 bases, J lost 10 bases, and 14 bases lay in between. The CDR3 extends over 13 amino acids. This receptor was obtained from a man aged 25 to 45 with type 1 diabetes. This chain connects TRBV27 to TRBJ1-4; D not resolved. The sample taken for sequencing was central memory CD4+ T cells from blood. CDR3 loop: CASSPDPARKLFF. The CDR3 DNA follows: TGTGCCAGCAGTCCGGACCCGGCGAGAAAACTGTTTTTT.